One sample yielded the 12 T cell receptor beta chains listed below, sequenced in a study of blood T cell repertoires in COVID-19. Here immunoSEQ multiplex PCR was the method, and the copy in TCRdb shows in-frame clones only, minus some. This sample has over 85,000 clones, with around 80% found just once. Specimen: peripheral blood. These receptors came from an elderly woman with acute or convalescent COVID-19.

The V call is TRBV7-9, the J call TRBJ2-1; TRBD2 is a possible D gene (6 bases). V shed 7 bases and J shed 7 bases, with 8 bases lying between them. The CDR3 has 11 residues. Germline CDR1 reads SEHNR; CDR2 reads FQNEAQ (reference sequence). CDR3 coding DNA: TGTGCCAGCACTGGGGGGAATGAGCAGTTCTTC. It codes for CASTGGNEQFF.

The V call is TRBV7-9, the J call TRBJ2-2; 8 nucleotides match TRBD2. V shed 2 bases and J 0 bases; nucleotides not matched to a gene: 2. In germline, CDR1 is SEHNR, CDR2 FQNEAQ (reference sequence). The CDR3 loop spans 16 amino acids. CDR3 sequence (DNA): TGTGCCAGCAGCTTAACAGCGGGGGCGAACACCGGGGAGCTGTTTTTT. It encodes CASSLTAGANTGELFF.

The rearrangement uses TRBV7-7 and TRBJ2-5; D is ambiguous. V was trimmed by 5 bases and J by 3 bases, leaving 13 bases between them. Germline values: CDR1 SSHAT, CDR2 FNYEAQ (reference sequence). The CDR3 is 14 amino acids. This chain's CDR3 is CASSQGESKETQYF. CDR3 DNA: TGTGCCAGCAGCCAAGGAGAGAGTAAAGAGACCCAGTACTTC.

The rearrangement links TRBV11-2 to TRBJ2-3; no definite D call. Per germline, CDR1 SGHAT and CDR2 FQNNGV. The CDR3 covers 13 residues. The V end lost 2 bases, the J end lost 2 bases, and 5 bases lay between the germline ends. The CDR3 coding sequence is TGTGCCAGCAGCTTATGGGCCACAGATACGCAGTATTTT. Encoded protein: CASSLWATDTQYF. Looking up the rest from reference TRBV11-2 and TRBJ2-3 gives the full variable domain: EAGVAQSPRYKIIEKRQSVAFWCNPISGHATLYWYQQILGQGPKLLIQFQNNGVVDDSQLPKDRFSAERLKGVDSTLKIQPAKLEDSAVYLCASSLWATDTQYFGPGTRLTVL.

The rearrangement joins TRBV5-1 to TRBJ1-5; 7 positions match TRBD1. Losses at the gene ends were 4 bases for V and 0 bases for J; bases not matched to a gene: 7. CDR1 is SGHRS, CDR2 YFSETQ, per germline. This CDR3 has 16 residues. This CDR3 reads CASSEGTDHSNQPQHF. The CDR3 coding sequence is TGCGCCAGCAGCGAGGGGACAGATCATAGCAATCAGCCCCAGCATTTT.

J is TRBJ2-3 and V is TRBV5-1; weak D call: TRBD1 (5 bases). The germline gives CDR1 SGHRS, CDR2 YFSETQ. CDR3 length equals 17 residues. Between the trimmed V and J ends, which lost 0 bases and 0 bases, there was a span of 14 bases. In DNA form, the CDR3 reads TGCGCCAGCAGCTTGGATCCCCCAGGGCAGAGCACAGATACGCAGTATTTT. It translates to CASSLDPPGQSTDTQYF.

The chain employs TRBV12-5 and TRBJ2-1, with D perhaps TRBD1 (5 bases). Germline V CDR1 and CDR2: LGHNT, FRNRAP. Deletions cut 1 base from V and 8 bases from J, with 9 bases between. The CDR3 covers 13 residues. The chain's CDR3 is CASGLALGHEQFF. The CDR3, as DNA: TGTGCTAGTGGTTTGGCCCTGGGGCATGAGCAGTTCTTC.

The V and J genes are TRBV12-3 or TRBV12-4 and TRBJ1-5; 7 nucleotides align to TRBD1. V was pared by 9 bases and J by 4 bases, with 6 bases of the junction left unmatched. The CDR3 has 13 amino acids. The CDR3 region has the DNA TGTGCCAGTGCGACAGGGATGAATCAGCCCCAGCATTTT. Translating gives CASATGMNQPQHF.

The genes are TRBV7-9 and TRBJ1-5, with D perhaps matching TRBD1 (6 bases). The CDR3 contains 14 residues. Germline V gene lookup returns CDR1 SEHNR and CDR2 FQNEAQ (reference sequence). V lost 5 bases and J 3 bases, leaving 11 bases between the germline ends. CDR3 DNA sequence: TGTGCCAGCAGCCAGGGGCAATTCAATCAGCCCCAGCATTTT. Protein product: CASSQGQFNQPQHF.

This chain uses TRBV4-2 with TRBJ1-2, with 10 bases aligning to TRBD1. The CDR3 runs 14 residues. Germline-derived CDR1 and CDR2 are LGHNA and YNFKEQ. V lost 0 bases, J lost 12 bases, and 7 bases stayed unmatched. As DNA, the CDR3 is TGTGCCAGCAGCCAAGAAGGGACAGGGGTTCAAAACACCTTC. Protein: CASSQEGTGVQNTF.

The chain employs TRBV6-6 and TRBJ2-5, with a possible D match to TRBD2 (5 bases). Germline loops: CDR1 MNHNY, CDR2 SVGAGI (reference sequence). The CDR3 has 12 residues. The chain's CDR3 is CATGYGQETQYF. For the CDR3, the DNA is TGTGCGACGGGATATGGCCAAGAGACCCAGTACTTC.

The rearrangement uses TRBV28 and TRBJ2-2, with a tentative D call TRBD2 (7 bases). This CDR3 region has 16 residues. From germline, CDR1 is MDHEN and CDR2 SYDVKM. Trimming pared 6 bases from V and 5 bases from J, leaving 19 bases between. CDR3 sequence: CASSLATGGGTGELFF. The CDR3 nucleotides are TGTGCCAGCAGCCTAGCCACGGGGGGCGGAACCGGGGAGCTGTTTTTT.